These 31 T cell receptor beta chains came from one sample sequenced in a study of CD8+CD57+ T cells in acquired aplastic anemia. Both TCR beta VDJ combination and CDR3 sequence profiling were carried out. Genomic DNA was the template for this profiling. One entry per CDR3 protein results from TCRdb running MiXCR on the reads. The sample lists 150,000 to 200,000 distinct CDR3 sequences; under 50% were seen once. CD8+CD57+ cell expansion had been shown by flow cytometry in patients chosen for sequencing. Sequencing was done on a sample of sorted CD4+, CD8+, or CD8+CD57+ T cells (not recorded which) from PBMCs. The source of these receptors is a human donor with aplastic anemia.

V gene TRBV9 combines with J gene TRBJ2-1; 14 nucleotides line up with TRBD2. This CDR3 has 15 amino acids. The ends lost 4 bases at V and 8 bases at J; junction bases unmatched: 5. In germline, CDR1 is SGDLS, CDR2 YYNGEE. CDR3 in DNA: TGTGCCAGCAGCCCTGGGACTAGCGGGGGACATGAGCAGTTCTTC. This translates into CASSPGTSGGHEQFF.

This chain joins TRBV2 and TRBJ1-3; TRBD1 matches 12 bases. This CDR3 spans 15 amino acids. Germline V gene lookup returns CDR1 SNHLY and CDR2 FYNNEI. Trimming at V came to 6 bases and at J to 6 bases, leaving 6 bases not matched to a gene. CDR3 bases: TGTGCCAGCAGGGGGACAGGGGGCGCGGCAAACACCATATATTTT. This codes for CASRGTGGAANTIYF.

The V and J genes are TRBV7-8 and TRBJ1-5; maybe TRBD1 (5 bases). CDR3 size: 15 residues. V lost 7 bases, J lost 1 base, and 14 bases lay in between. Germline V gives CDR1 SGHVS, CDR2 FQNEAQ. CDR3 nucleotides: TGTGCCAGCATGGAAGGACGACAGAGCAATCAGCCCCAGCATTTT. This translates into CASMEGRQSNQPQHF.

As regards this clonotype: A much larger clone lies a single base off, so this may be a read error. The chain links TRBV6-2 or TRBV6-3 to TRBJ2-7, with D unclear. With 7 bases removed from V and 4 bases from J, the gap between germline ends came to 14 bases. Germline V CDR1 and CDR2: MNHEY, SVGEGT. This CDR3 comprises 13 residues. In DNA form, the CDR3 reads TGTGCCAGCACTTCTATTTTGCGATACGAGCAGTACTTC. Protein: CASTSILRYEQYF.

This clonotype appeared many times. The chain carries TRBV7-2 and TRBJ1-2, with TRBD1 matching over 7 bases. The germline V gene encodes CDR1 SGHTA and CDR2 FQGNSA. The CDR3 totals 15 residues. V was clipped by 1 base and J by 2 bases; unmatched bases: 4. CDR3 protein: CASSLGQGGNYGYTF. CDR3 sequence (DNA): TGTGCCAGCAGCTTAGGACAGGGAGGGAACTATGGCTACACCTTC. The variable domain in full, with the rest retrieved from reference TRBV7-2 and TRBJ1-2, is GAGVSQSPSNKVTEKGKDVELRCDPISGHTALYWYRQSLGQGLEFLIYFQGNSAPDKSGLPSDRFSAERTGGSVSTLTIQRTQQEDSAVYLCASSLGQGGNYGYTFGSGTRLTVV.

About this clonotype: A read error is possible here, since a much larger clone lies one base away. The V call is TRBV4-2, the J call TRBJ2-1, with D tentatively TRBD1 or TRBD2 (6 bases each). CDR3 length: 14 amino acids. Germline V CDR1 and CDR2: LGHNA, YNFKEQ. The CDR3 nucleotides are TGTGCCAGCAGTCATTCTAAGGGGGGCGATGAGCGGTTCTTC. Translation gives CASSHSKGGDERFF.

This clonotype was detected many times. This sequence joins TRBV7-2 and TRBJ2-7; 7 positions agree with TRBD2. Germline CDR1 SGHTA, CDR2 FQGNSA. CDR3 size: 14 residues. J gave up 2 bases and V 1 base, and 2 bases lay outside the gene matches. CDR3 sequence reads: CASSLGAGPYEQYF. As DNA, the CDR3 is TGTGCCAGCAGCTTAGGAGCGGGGCCCTACGAGCAGTACTTC.

This clonotype has a count of ten or more. This rearrangement joins TRBV12-3 or TRBV12-4 to TRBJ1-2; D possibly corresponds to TRBD1 (5 bases). This CDR3 is built from 14 residues. V was cut by 3 bases and J by 4 bases, with 12 bases left in between. The CDR3 DNA follows: TGTGCCAGCAGTTTGACTGGGGCCACCTATGGCTACACCTTC. Its translation: CASSLTGATYGYTF.

Comment on this clonotype: A much bigger clone sits one base away, suggesting this may be a read error. The gene calls are TRBV19 and TRBJ2-2; D remains ambiguous. Germline CDR1 and CDR2: LNHDA and SQIVND (reference sequence). This CDR3 contains 16 residues. Trimming stripped 7 bases from V and 2 bases from J, with 17 bases between. The CDR3 sequence is CASTTDCWGNTGELFF. In DNA form, the CDR3 reads TGTGCCAGTACCACGGATTGTTGGGGAAACACCGGGGAGCTGTTTTTT. The full variable domain, with the rest looked up from reference TRBV19 and TRBJ2-2, is DGGITQSPKYLFRKEGQNVTLSCEQNLNHDAMYWYRQDPGQGLRLIYYSQIVNDFQKGDIAEGYSVSREKKESFPLTVTSAQKNPTAFYLCASTTDCWGNTGELFFGEGSRLTVL.

This clonotype was counted only a few times. V is TRBV5-6 and J is TRBJ1-2, with a tentative D call TRBD1 (5 bases). The germline gives CDR1 SGHDT, CDR2 YYEEEE. The CDR3 has 13 residues. Between the trimmed V and J ends, which lost 4 bases and 8 bases, there was a span of 15 bases. CDR3 region: CASSPWGLVGYTF. As DNA, the CDR3 is TGTGCCAGCAGCCCCTGGGGCCTAGTGGGCTACACCTTC.

The CDR3, as DNA: TGTGCCAGCAGCGCCGACGGGGGGCAGAACACTGAAGCTTTCTTT. Encoded protein: CASSADGGQNTEAFF. This chain connects TRBV9 to TRBJ1-1, with a weak D call TRBD1 (6 bases). Germline V gene data show CDR1 as SGDLS and CDR2 as YYNGEE. Trimming pared 3 bases from V and 1 base from J, leaving 13 bases between. The CDR3 is 15 amino acids.

This clonotype was counted a single time. The genes are TRBV19 and TRBJ2-7, with 7 bases fitting TRBD1. CDR3 length: 14 amino acids. The V gene's germline CDR1 is LNHDA and CDR2 SQIVND (reference sequence). The ends lost 7 bases at V and 1 base at J; junction bases unmatched: 7. This chain's CDR3 is CASKETGLSYEQYF. The DNA of the CDR3 is TGTGCCAGTAAAGAGACAGGGCTTTCCTACGAGCAGTACTTC.

This chain connects TRBV7-9 to TRBJ2-5; no definite D call. With 4 bases removed from V and 4 bases from J, the gap between germline ends came to 13 bases. In germline, CDR1 is SEHNR, CDR2 FQNEAQ (reference sequence). The CDR3 loop spans 14 amino acids. CDR3 in DNA: TGTGCCAGCAGCTCAGGAGTTTACGGAGAGACCCAGTACTTC. It translates to CASSSGVYGETQYF.

Ten or more counts support this clonotype. This rearrangement joins TRBV5-1 to TRBJ1-1; TRBD1 matches at 9 bases. The CDR3 loop spans 17 amino acids. Unmatched junction bases numbered 11, after V lost 0 bases and J lost 5 bases. Germline lookup yields CDR1 SGHRS and CDR2 YFSETQ. The CDR3: CASSLEVIGQGWTEAFF. The CDR3 DNA reads as TGCGCCAGCAGCTTGGAGGTCATCGGACAGGGGTGGACTGAAGCTTTCTTT.

This clonotype was observed a handful of times. The V and J genes are TRBV28 and TRBJ1-1; D might be TRBD1 (5 bases). Trimming took 1 base from V and 11 from J, leaving 14 bases between them. This CDR3 has 13 residues. CDR1 and CDR2 (germline): MDHEN, SYDVKM. The CDR3 coding sequence is TGTGCCAGCAGTTTATTAGGGGACGCCGGGGCTTTCTTT. It encodes CASSLLGDAGAFF.

This clonotype was recorded once. The chain combines TRBV19 with TRBJ1-1; D not certain. The V gene's germline CDR1 is LNHDA and CDR2 SQIVND (reference sequence). The CDR3 is 14 residues long. V shed 5 bases and J shed 4 bases, with 14 bases lying between them. The CDR3 reads CASSDGKEVTEAFF. CDR3 in DNA: TGTGCCAGTAGTGACGGCAAGGAGGTCACTGAAGCTTTCTTT.

The chain employs TRBV15 and TRBJ2-5; D gene ambiguous. The CDR3 sequence is 15 residues long. Germline-derived CDR1 and CDR2 are LNHNV and YYDKDF (reference sequence). V shed 3 bases and J shed 1 base, with 12 bases lying between them. CDR3 loop: CATSSDSPGQETQYF. CDR3 DNA: TGTGCCACCAGCAGTGACTCCCCAGGCCAAGAGACCCAGTACTTC.

Comments on this clonotype: A much larger clone lies one base from this, so it may be a read error. The chain has TRBV6-2 or TRBV6-3 and TRBJ2-1; 11 bases align to TRBD2. This CDR3 is built from 16 residues. J was trimmed by 8 bases and V by 10 bases; bases with no gene match: 16. From germline, CDR1 is MNHEY and CDR2 SVGEGT. CDR3 protein: CATRLAGGRRYDEQFF. The CDR3 bases are TGTGCCACGCGGTTAGCGGGGGGGCGGCGGTACGATGAGCAGTTCTTC.

The chain carries TRBV9 and TRBJ2-3; TRBD2 aligns across 10 bases. After removal of 4 bases from V and 6 bases from J, the junction contained 17 bases not matched to a gene. The CDR3 loop spans 18 amino acids. CDR1 SGDLS and CDR2 YYNGEE come from the germline V gene. CDR3 DNA: TGTGCCAGCAGCCCAAATTTCATCGGGAGCGGGAGGGAGGATACGCAGTATTTT. As protein: CASSPNFIGSGREDTQYF.

The chain links TRBV11-3 to TRBJ1-1; D is perhaps TRBD1 (5 bases). V shed 5 bases and J shed 3 bases, with 13 bases lying between them. Germline V gene data show CDR1 as SGHNT and CDR2 as YENEEA. The CDR3 runs 14 residues. CDR3 DNA: TGTGCCAGCAGCCTCCCGGGACTGGACACTGAAGCTTTCTTT. It encodes CASSLPGLDTEAFF.

This chain links TRBV5-4 with TRBJ2-5; tentatively, D is TRBD1 or TRBD2 (5 bases each). The germline V gene encodes CDR1 SGHNT and CDR2 YYREEE (reference sequence). Trimming took off 0 bases at V and 5 bases at J, with 8 bases between the two ends. The CDR3 contains 13 residues. Here the CDR3 DNA reads TGTGCCAGCAGCTTGGTGGGGGACGAGACCCAGTACTTC. It is translated as CASSLVGDETQYF.

This clonotype was picked up many times. The CDR3 region is CASSFSLPRTGIPYGYTF. The CDR3 DNA reads as TGTGCCAGCAGCTTCTCACTCCCCAGGACAGGGATACCCTATGGCTACACCTTC. This chain connects TRBV7-9 to TRBJ1-2; 8 bases line up with TRBD1. Germline CDR1 and CDR2: SEHNR and FQNEAQ (reference sequence). The V segment lost 3 bases and the J segment 4 bases; nucleotides outside the gene matches: 16. The CDR3 has 18 amino acids.

The gene calls are TRBV11-2 and TRBJ2-1; D is perhaps TRBD2 (6 bases). Germline CDR1 SGHAT, CDR2 FQNNGV. Trimming removed 1 base at V and 8 bases at J, with 12 bases between. The CDR3 is 14 amino acids. The chain's CDR3 is CASSLGRAADEQFF. CDR3 nucleotide sequence: TGTGCCAGCAGCTTAGGGAGGGCTGCGGATGAGCAGTTCTTC.

J is TRBJ2-5 and V is TRBV12-3 or TRBV12-4; no clear D gene. V shed 6 bases and J shed 0 bases, with 11 bases lying between them. CDR3 size: 14 residues. CDR3: CASSSRSYQETQYF. In DNA, the CDR3 is TGTGCCAGCAGCTCCCGATCCTACCAAGAGACCCAGTACTTC.

In this sample, this clonotype turned up once. This CDR3 fails to terminate in the conserved phenylalanine or tryptophan, so it likely reflects a read error. This chain links TRBV5-8 with TRBJ2-5; the D is unclear. The CDR3 is 13 residues long. Between the trimmed V and J ends, which lost 5 bases and 0 bases, there was a span of 8 bases. Germline V gene lookup returns CDR1 SGHTS and CDR2 YDEGEE. The CDR3 DNA sequence: TGTGCCAGCAGTTACCAGCACCAAGAGACCCAGTACCTC. This gives the protein CASSYQHQETQYL.

The V call is TRBV9, the J call TRBJ1-2, with D possibly matching TRBD1 (6 bases). V was shortened by 3 bases and J by 0 bases, with 9 bases between the two germline ends. The CDR3 spans 14 residues. The germline V gene has CDR1 SGDLS and CDR2 YYNGEE. The CDR3 bases are TGTGCCAGCAGCGCACAGGGAGCTAACTATGGCTACACCTTC. Its protein is CASSAQGANYGYTF.

This clonotype was counted a single time. This sequence joins TRBV29-1 and TRBJ2-1; D might be TRBD2 (7 bases). Germline CDR1 and CDR2: SQVTM and ANQGSEA. V gave up 5 bases and J gave up 9 bases, with 20 bases separating them. The CDR3 loop spans 14 amino acids. The CDR3 sequence: CSVRGSDRQGEQFF. Here the CDR3 DNA reads TGCAGCGTTCGCGGGAGTGACAGGCAGGGTGAGCAGTTCTTC.

Many counts were recorded for this clonotype. This chain links TRBV4-3 with TRBJ2-7, with D perhaps matching TRBD1 (5 bases). In germline, CDR1 is LGHNA, CDR2 YSLEER. This CDR3 is built from 15 residues. Trimming cost V 0 bases and J 3 bases, with 12 bases left between them. The CDR3 nucleotides are TGCGCCAGCAGCCAAGATCTCGGTCAGGGCTACGAGCAGTACTTC. This sequence encodes CASSQDLGQGYEQYF.

This clonotype was counted only a few times. This chain uses TRBV28 with TRBJ2-1, with 9 positions matching TRBD2. From germline, CDR1 is MDHEN and CDR2 SYDVKM. V lost 7 bases to trimming and J lost 3 bases; unmatched junction nucleotides: 7. The length of the CDR3 is 15 residues. The DNA of the CDR3 is TGTGCCAGCAAGTTAGCGGGAGTAGTCTACAATGAGCAGTTCTTC. Encoded protein: CASKLAGVVYNEQFF.

The V call is TRBV2, the J call TRBJ1-6; D gene ambiguous. In germline, CDR1 is SNHLY, CDR2 FYNNEI. This CDR3 comprises 14 residues. Trimming took off 6 bases at V and 6 bases at J, with 12 bases between the two ends. Here the CDR3 reads CASRTGIANSPLHF. Written as DNA, the CDR3 is TGTGCCAGCAGGACCGGGATAGCTAATTCACCCCTCCACTTT.

The chain links TRBV19 to TRBJ2-6; maybe TRBD2 (6 bases). The germline gives CDR1 LNHDA, CDR2 SQIVND (reference sequence). The CDR3 runs 15 residues. V was cut by 5 bases and J by 4 bases, with 12 bases left in between. The CDR3 reads CASSGRLGGANVLTF. CDR3 nucleotides: TGTGCCAGTAGTGGACGACTAGGCGGGGCCAACGTCCTGACTTTC. Full variable domain (remainder filled in from reference TRBV19 and TRBJ2-6): DGGITQSPKYLFRKEGQNVTLSCEQNLNHDAMYWYRQDPGQGLRLIYYSQIVNDFQKGDIAEGYSVSREKKESFPLTVTSAQKNPTAFYLCASSGRLGGANVLTFGAGSRLTVL.